Listed here are 8 T cell receptor beta chains from one sample, sequenced in a study of cytomegalovirus exposure and HLA in healthy donors. Primers included in the PCR were 60 Vbeta and 13 Jbeta primers. Measured with immunoSEQ multiplex PCR; TCRdb has only the in-frame clones, and not every one. The data show 100,000 to 150,000 clones, with about 80% seen just once and 3% to 4% held by the top ten. Sequenced sample: PBMCs. These receptors were obtained from a woman between 45 and 60 years old in good health and CMV-seronegative.

In nucleotides, the CDR3 is TGCGCCAGCAGCTTGGCCGCCAGGGATTACGAGACCCAGTACTTC. Translated, it gives CASSLAARDYETQYF. This sequence joins TRBV5-1 and TRBJ2-5; tentative D call: TRBD1 (5 bases). The CDR3 is 15 residues long. CDR1 and CDR2 (germline): SGHRS, YFSETQ. Trimming removed 0 bases at V and 5 bases at J, with 14 bases between.

This chain joins TRBV27 and TRBJ2-7; D is undetermined. The CDR3 spans 12 residues. Per the germline V gene, CDR1 is MNHEY and CDR2 is SMNVEV (reference sequence). The V end lost 4 bases, the J end lost 3 bases, and 7 bases lay between the germline ends. For the CDR3, the DNA is TGTGCCAGCAGTTCAAACAGCTACGAGCAGTACTTC. Translating gives CASSSNSYEQYF.

The CDR3: CAWSVQPKLAVEQYF. The DNA of the CDR3 is TGTGCCTGGAGTGTACAGCCGAAGCTAGCGGTTGAGCAGTACTTC. This chain joins TRBV30 and TRBJ2-7; 7 nucleotides match TRBD2. Germline CDR1 is GTSNPN and CDR2 is SVGIG (reference sequence). The length of the CDR3 is 15 residues. V shed 0 bases, J shed 7 bases, and the junction held 12 bases outside the gene matches.

The chain carries TRBV7-2 and TRBJ1-5; TRBD1 agrees at 7 bases. This CDR3 has 15 residues. With V trimmed by 5 bases and J by 4 bases, 8 bases remained unmatched. Looked up from germline, CDR1 is SGHTA and CDR2 is FQGNSA. CDR3 coding DNA: TGTGCCAGCAGCCTCGGGGACAGCCATAATCAGCCCCAGCATTTT. Protein: CASSLGDSHNQPQHF. Full variable domain (outside the CDR3, taken from reference TRBV7-2 and TRBJ1-5): GAGVSQSPSNKVTEKGKDVELRCDPISGHTALYWYRQSLGQGLEFLIYFQGNSAPDKSGLPSDRFSAERTGGSVSTLTIQRTQQEDSAVYLCASSLGDSHNQPQHFGDGTRLSIL.

The V and J genes are TRBV18 and TRBJ2-7; D gene uncertain. This CDR3 region has 13 residues. Germline values: CDR1 KGHSH, CDR2 LQKENI. With 6 bases removed from V and 3 bases from J, the gap between germline ends came to 12 bases. In nucleotides, the CDR3 is TGTGCCAGCTCTCCTACGACTGTCTACGAGCAGTACTTC. Amino acids: CASSPTTVYEQYF.

The genes are TRBV6-4 and TRBJ2-7, with 9 bases that match TRBD1. The CDR3 extends over 16 amino acids. J lost 3 bases, V lost 0 bases, and 6 bases had no gene match. Germline values: CDR1 MRHNA, CDR2 SNTAGT. The CDR3 sequence is CASSDSKRDRVYEQYF. The CDR3 DNA is TGTGCCAGCAGTGACTCTAAGCGGGACAGGGTCTACGAGCAGTACTTC.

The sample holds a few counts of this clone. V gene TRBV27 combines with J gene TRBJ2-7; 7 bases are a match to TRBD1. This CDR3 is 14 amino acids long. With 2 bases clipped from V and 6 bases from J, the junction kept 7 bases outside the gene matches. From germline, CDR1 is MNHEY and CDR2 SMNVEV (reference sequence). The CDR3 bases are TGTGCCAGCAGTTTAAAAACAGGGGCCAGCGAGCAGTACTTC. It is translated as CASSLKTGASEQYF.

V is TRBV7-2 and J is TRBJ1-2, with unresolved D. Germline CDR1 and CDR2: SGHTA and FQGNSA. The CDR3 is 14 amino acids. V gave up 2 bases and J gave up 6 bases, with 13 bases separating them. The CDR3 loop reads CASSLSVASHGYTF. The CDR3 coding sequence is TGTGCCAGCAGCTTAAGCGTGGCCTCCCATGGCTACACCTTC.